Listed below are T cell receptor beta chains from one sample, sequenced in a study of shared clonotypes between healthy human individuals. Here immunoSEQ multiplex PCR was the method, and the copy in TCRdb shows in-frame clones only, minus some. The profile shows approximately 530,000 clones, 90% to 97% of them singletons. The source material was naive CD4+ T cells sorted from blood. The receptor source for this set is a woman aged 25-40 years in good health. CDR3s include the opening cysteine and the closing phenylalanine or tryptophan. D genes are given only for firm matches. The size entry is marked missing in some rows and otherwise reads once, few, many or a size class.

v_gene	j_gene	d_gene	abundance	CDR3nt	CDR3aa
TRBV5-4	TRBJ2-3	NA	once	TGTGCCAGCAGCCGGACTCTTTCCCCAGCGGAGAGCACAGATACGCAGTATTTT	CASSRTLSPAESTDTQYF
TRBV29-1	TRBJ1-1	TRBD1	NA	TGCAGCGTTCGACAGGGATACACTGAAGCTTTCTTT	CSVRQGYTEAFF
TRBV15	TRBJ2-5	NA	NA	TGTGCCACCAGCAGAGATCGTGGCTACCAAGAGACCCAGTACTTC	CATSRDRGYQETQYF
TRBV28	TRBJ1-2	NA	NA	TGTGCCAGCAGTTTAGGACCCCACTATGGCTACACCTTC	CASSLGPHYGYTF
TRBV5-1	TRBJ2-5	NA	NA	TGCGCCAGCAGCTTTGCTACCGGGGAGACCCAGTACTTC	CASSFATGETQYF
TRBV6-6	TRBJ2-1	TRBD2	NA	TGTGCCAGCAGGCCGGGACTAACAAGGGATGAGCAGTTCTTC	CASRPGLTRDEQFF
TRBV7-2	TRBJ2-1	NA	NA	TGTGCCAGCAGCTTAACCTCGACTAGTACGTTGTCCTACAATGAGCAGTTCTTC	CASSLTSTSTLSYNEQFF
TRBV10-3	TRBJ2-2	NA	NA	TGTGCCATCAGTGACTCGGACAGAAACACCGGGGAGCTGTTTTTT	CAISDSDRNTGELFF
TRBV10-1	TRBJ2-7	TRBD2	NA	TGCGCCAGCACCCAGAGTACTAGCGAACGCTACGAGCAGTACTTC	CASTQSTSERYEQYF
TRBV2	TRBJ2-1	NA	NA	TGTGCCAGCAGTGTAGCTAGTTTCACCTACAATGAGCAGTTCTTC	CASSVASFTYNEQFF
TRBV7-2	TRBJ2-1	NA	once	TGTGCCAGCAGCTTAATGTATGAGCAGTTCTTC	CASSLMYEQFF
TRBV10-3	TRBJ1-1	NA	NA	TGTGCCATCAGTGACAAGGGTGGGAACACTGAAGCTTTCTTT	CAISDKGGNTEAFF
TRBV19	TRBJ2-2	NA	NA	TGTGCCAGTAGTATTGGGGGGCAGCACACCGGGGAGCTGTTTTTT	CASSIGGQHTGELFF
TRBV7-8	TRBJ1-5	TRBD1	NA	TGTGCCAGCAGCTTAGCTAGGACAGGGGCAAATCAGCCCCAGCATTTT	CASSLARTGANQPQHF
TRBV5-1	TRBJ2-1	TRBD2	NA	TGCGCCAGCAGCTTGTCTAGCGGAGGTTACAATGAGCAGTTCTTC	CASSLSSGGYNEQFF
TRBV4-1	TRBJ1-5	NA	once	TGCGCCAGCAGCGCGAGGGTAACAGGGAAAGATCAGCCCCAGCATTTT	CASSARVTGKDQPQHF
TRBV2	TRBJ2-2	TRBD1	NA	TGTGCCAGCAGCAGGGACAGGGGGAACACCGGGGAGCTGTTTTTT	CASSRDRGNTGELFF
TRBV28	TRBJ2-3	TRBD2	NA	TGTGCCAGCAGTCCATTTACGGGAGGGAGTCCCACAGATACGCAGTATTTT	CASSPFTGGSPTDTQYF
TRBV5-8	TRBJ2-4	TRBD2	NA	TGTGCCAGCACCCTGGGGACTATGGGAAACATTCAGTACTTC	CASTLGTMGNIQYF
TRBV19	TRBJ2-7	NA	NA	TGTGCCAGAGAGATCGGGCGCCAAACCTACGAGCAGTACTTC	CAREIGRQTYEQYF
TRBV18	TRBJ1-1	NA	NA	TGTGCCAGCTCAATTGGGGGGCAGGGTGAAGCTTTCTTT	CASSIGGQGEAFF
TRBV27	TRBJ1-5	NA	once	TGTGCCAGCAGTTTAATGGTAGGGCAGCCCCAGCATTTT	CASSLMVGQPQHF
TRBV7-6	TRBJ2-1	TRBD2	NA	TGTGCCAGCAGCTCCCGGCTAGCGGGAGATGAGCAGTTCTTC	CASSSRLAGDEQFF
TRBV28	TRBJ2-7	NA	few	TGTGCCAGCAGCGTCCCACTCCGGGGCTACGAGCAGTACTTC	CASSVPLRGYEQYF
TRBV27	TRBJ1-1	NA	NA	TGTGCCAGCAGTTTCCGGTTGTCGCCGGGCGTCACTGAAGCTTTCTTT	CASSFRLSPGVTEAFF
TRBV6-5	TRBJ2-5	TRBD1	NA	TGTGCCAGCAGTTACTGGACAGGGCTGGGGGAGACCCAGTACTTC	CASSYWTGLGETQYF
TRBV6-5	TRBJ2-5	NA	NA	TGTGCCAGCGGACGACGGGACCAAGAGACCCAGTACTTC	CASGRRDQETQYF
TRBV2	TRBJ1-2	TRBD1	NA	TGTGCCAGCAGGGTAGGGACAGGGACTGGCTACACCTTC	CASRVGTGTGYTF
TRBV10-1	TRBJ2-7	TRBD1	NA	TGCGCCAGCAGGATGGGACAGGGGGTCGACGAGCAGTACTTC	CASRMGQGVDEQYF